These T cell receptor beta chains were read from a single sample in a study of cytomegalovirus exposure and HLA in healthy donors. The protocol was immunoSEQ multiplex PCR, while the TCRdb copy is restricted to in-frame clones and leaves out a portion. The data show about 170,000 clones, with around 80% seen just once and just over 4.5% held by the top ten. The source material was PBMCs. Receptor source: a woman aged 50 to 60 in good health and CMV-seropositive. Both conserved end residues are part of each CDR3. Each record gives: clone size, J gene, CDR3 length, D gene, V gene, CDR3 DNA, CDR3 protein. D genes are given only for firm matches. Part of the rows lack a size; the others show once, few, many or a class for expanded clones.

once	TRBJ2-7	12	TRBD1	TRBV2	TGTGCCAGCAGTGTAGGGACAGCAGAGCAGTACTTC	CASSVGTAEQYF
-	TRBJ2-1	16	TRBD2	TRBV10-3	TGTGCCATCAGTGAGTACCTAGCGGGAGGGCCCAATGAGCAGTTCTTC	CAISEYLAGGPNEQFF
-	TRBJ1-5	13	-	TRBV6-1	TGTGCCAGCAGTGAACAACGGGGTCAGCCCCAGCATTTT	CASSEQRGQPQHF
-	TRBJ2-1	14	TRBD2	TRBV29-1	TGCAGCGCCATAGCGGGGGGCTCCTACAATGAGCAGTTCTTC	CSAIAGGSYNEQFF
-	TRBJ2-7	14	TRBD1	TRBV5-1	TGCGCCAGCAGCTTGCGGGGACAGTACTACGAGCAGTACTTC	CASSLRGQYYEQYF
-	TRBJ2-7	13	TRBD1	TRBV18	TGTGCCAGCTCACCCAGGGGGCTCTACGAGCAGTACTTC	CASSPRGLYEQYF
-	TRBJ2-7	14	TRBD1	TRBV5-4	TGTGCCAGCAGCCCCCGGGACAGGGGCTACGAGCAGTACTTC	CASSPRDRGYEQYF
-	TRBJ1-1	16	-	TRBV15	TGTGCCACCAGCACCCCATTTAAGCAGGCGAACACTGAAGCTTTCTTT	CATSTPFKQANTEAFF
-	TRBJ2-1	18	TRBD2	TRBV4-1	TGCGCCAGCAGGATAGTAGCGGGGGGGCCCCTCGTTTACAATGAGCAGTTCTTC	CASRIVAGGPLVYNEQFF
-	TRBJ1-3	14	TRBD1	TRBV10-3	TGTGCCACGAGTCGGGACAGGGAGATAAACACCATATATTTT	CATSRDREINTIYF
once	TRBJ1-2	13	-	TRBV2	TGTGCCACGGGAAACGACAGGATCGGCGGCTACACCTTC	CATGNDRIGGYTF
-	TRBJ2-7	13	-	TRBV28	TGTGCCAGCAGACGGGACACAACTTACGAGCAGTACTTC	CASRRDTTYEQYF
-	TRBJ2-3	16	-	TRBV23-1	TGCGCCAGCAGTCAATCGGGAGGTCAGGGCACAGATACGCAGTATTTT	CASSQSGGQGTDTQYF
-	TRBJ1-2	15	-	TRBV6-5	TGTGCCAGCAGTTCCGCTGGAGCTCTGAACTATGGCTACACCTTC	CASSSAGALNYGYTF
-	TRBJ1-2	14	-	TRBV7-9	TGTGCCAGCAGCTTAGAAGGACAGCCATATGGCTACACCTTC	CASSLEGQPYGYTF
-	TRBJ1-6	15	TRBD1	TRBV19	TGTGCCAGTAGTATCTGGGGGACAGGGCTTTCACCCCTCCACTTT	CASSIWGTGLSPLHF
-	TRBJ2-3	20	TRBD2	TRBV4-2	TGTGCCAGCAGCCGGCAATGGCTGAAGCGGGGGGGCATTGGGACAGATACGCAGTATTTT	CASSRQWLKRGGIGTDTQYF
-	TRBJ1-5	14	TRBD1	TRBV18	TGTGCCAGCTCACATGGACAGGGCGATCAGCCCCAGCATTTT	CASSHGQGDQPQHF
-	TRBJ2-1	14	-	TRBV19	TGTGCCAGTAGTTCTGGGTCAAGGAGCAATGAGCAGTTCTTC	CASSSGSRSNEQFF
-	TRBJ2-3	17	TRBD1	TRBV7-9	TGTTCCAGCAGCTTTTCCGGGACAGGCACTCACACAGATACGCAGTATTTT	CSSSFSGTGTHTDTQYF
-	TRBJ1-1	13	-	TRBV19	TGTGCCAGTACCTCCCTTGGGGGGACTGAAGCTTTCTTT	CASTSLGGTEAFF
-	TRBJ2-5	12	-	TRBV18	TGTGCCAGCTCACCCATCCAAGAGACCCAGTACTTC	CASSPIQETQYF
-	TRBJ1-2	14	-	TRBV5-1	TGCGCCAGCAGCGTGACGGGACTTGGCTATGGCTACACCTTC	CASSVTGLGYGYTF
-	TRBJ2-3	17	TRBD2	TRBV5-4	TGTGCCAGCAGCTTGGGGAGGACTAGCGGGAGTACGGATACGCAGTATTTT	CASSLGRTSGSTDTQYF
few	TRBJ1-2	15	-	TRBV5-1	TGCGCCAGCAGCTTGACAGCACAACCCAACTATGGCTACACCTTC	CASSLTAQPNYGYTF
-	TRBJ1-2	14	-	TRBV4-1	TGCGCCAGCAGCCAAGGGGGGAGGGGCTATGGCTACACCTTC	CASSQGGRGYGYTF
-	TRBJ2-3	17	-	TRBV10-3	TGTGCCATCAGTGAATCCCGGGGGACCACTAGCACAGATACGCAGTATTTT	CAISESRGTTSTDTQYF
-	TRBJ1-5	15	TRBD1	TRBV7-9	TGTGCCAGCAGCTTGGGGACAGGGGCTGGTCAGCCCCAGCATTTT	CASSLGTGAGQPQHF
-	TRBJ1-2	14	-	TRBV2	TGTGCCAGCAGGACCCCAGGGGCCGGGGATGGCTACACCTTC	CASRTPGAGDGYTF
few	TRBJ1-1	14	-	TRBV19	TGTGCCAGTAGTATTGTTTCGGGAGTCACTGAAGCTTTCTTT	CASSIVSGVTEAFF
once	TRBJ1-6	11	-	TRBV5-8	TGTGCCAGCAGCTCCTATTCACCCCTCCACTTT	CASSSYSPLHF
once	TRBJ1-1	11	-	TRBV5-4	TGTGCCAGCAGCCAGGACAGAGAAGCTTTCTTT	CASSQDREAFF
-	TRBJ2-7	16	TRBD2	TRBV7-8	TGTGCCAGCAGCCCATGGGAGGGAAGGTTGGTCTACGAGCAGTACTTC	CASSPWEGRLVYEQYF
-	TRBJ1-1	16	TRBD1	TRBV2	TGTGCCAGCAGACTCAGGGGGCTAGAGGGGAACACTGAAGCTTTCTTT	CASRLRGLEGNTEAFF
once	TRBJ2-3	14	TRBD1	TRBV6-5	TGTGCCAGCAGTTCCCAGGTCAGGGGGGATACGCAGTATTTT	CASSSQVRGDTQYF
few	TRBJ2-2	14	TRBD1	TRBV19	TGTGCCAGCCGCCGGGACAGGGTCACCGGGGAGCTGTTTTTT	CASRRDRVTGELFF
-	TRBJ2-3	15	TRBD2	TRBV7-2	TGTGCCAGCAGCTTAGCGGGGGGGTACACAGATACGCAGTATTTT	CASSLAGGYTDTQYF
-	TRBJ2-1	20	TRBD2	TRBV15	TGTGCCACCGAAGGGACTAGCGGGGGGATGAAAACTTATACCTACAATGAGCAGTTCTTC	CATEGTSGGMKTYTYNEQFF
-	TRBJ2-7	15	-	TRBV2	TGTGCCAGCAGGCAGGGATGGGCAACCTCCTACGAGCAGTACTTC	CASRQGWATSYEQYF
-	TRBJ2-7	13	TRBD1	TRBV10-2	TGCGCCACTAGACAGGGGCACTCCTACGAGCAGTACTTC	CATRQGHSYEQYF
few	TRBJ2-3	19	-	TRBV7-3	TGTGCCAGCAGCTTAATAGGGATCGGTCCCGGGGGTGGCACAGATACGCAGTATTTT	CASSLIGIGPGGGTDTQYF
-	TRBJ1-2	15	-	TRBV28	TGTGCCAGCCGCAGTGGGGCGGTCGCCAACTATGGCTACACCTTC	CASRSGAVANYGYTF
-	TRBJ1-4	12	-	TRBV5-1	TGCGCCAGCAGCCGGGGTAATGAAAAACTGTTTTTT	CASSRGNEKLFF
-	TRBJ1-2	14	-	TRBV7-9	TGTTCCAGCAGCCTTCTCGGAGTCGACTATGGCTACACCTTC	CSSSLLGVDYGYTF
-	TRBJ2-6	16	TRBD1	TRBV27	TGTGCCAGCAGAGGGCAGGGGGCGGTTGGGGCCAACGTCCTGACTTTC	CASRGQGAVGANVLTF
-	TRBJ1-3	15	-	TRBV9	TGTGCCAGCAGTCGTAGTCTCGGGGGAGAAAACACCATATATTTT	CASSRSLGGENTIYF
few	TRBJ2-3	14	-	TRBV5-6	TGTGCCAGCAGCTTTCAGACAGGCACAGATACGCAGTATTTT	CASSFQTGTDTQYF